What follows is one TCR beta chain and its context. Its antigen is as yet unknown. Germline V gives CDR1 LNHDA, CDR2 SQIVND (reference sequence). This CDR3 has 18 residues. The V gene end was trimmed by 0 bases and the J gene end by 9 bases; junction bases not matched to a gene: 11. The entry originates in a study of T cell responses to AZD1222 COVID-19 vaccine. Clones were read by immunoSEQ multiplex PCR, and TCRdb kept only the in-frame ones, dropping some. Here the sample spans about 110,000 clones, around 94% being singletons. Overall study findings and caveats: Among the donors, most were white British and more were female, and clonal diversity was possibly underestimated. A rise in Spike-specific TCR breadth and depth followed two AZD1222 doses.

The sequence came from an adult in good health. The chain joins TRBV19 to TRBJ2-2; TRBD1 matches at 12 bases. The sample was peripheral blood, taken on day 0 of AZD1222 vaccination. This CDR3 reads CASSIDRVGTGGKRELFF. The DNA of the CDR3 is TGTGCCAGTAGTATAGATAGAGTGGGGACAGGGGGCAAAAGGGAGCTGTTTTTT.